This TCR beta chain was sequenced during a study of blood T cell repertoires in COVID-19. This clone was detected once. Repertoires were generated with immunoSEQ multiplex PCR, while TCRdb's copy carries only in-frame clones and drops some. The sample holds some 700,000 clones, around 90% seen once. This CDR3 contains 15 residues. Germline V gene sequence: CDR1 LNHDA, CDR2 SQIVND (reference sequence). The sample was peripheral blood. The chain joins TRBV19 to TRBJ2-4, with D possibly matching TRBD1 (7 bases). The source of this sequence is a young woman with acute or convalescent COVID-19. The CDR3 region has the DNA TGTGCGACGGCGGGGACAGCTCTAGCCAAAAACATTCAGTACTTC. Its translation: CATAGTALAKNIQYF.